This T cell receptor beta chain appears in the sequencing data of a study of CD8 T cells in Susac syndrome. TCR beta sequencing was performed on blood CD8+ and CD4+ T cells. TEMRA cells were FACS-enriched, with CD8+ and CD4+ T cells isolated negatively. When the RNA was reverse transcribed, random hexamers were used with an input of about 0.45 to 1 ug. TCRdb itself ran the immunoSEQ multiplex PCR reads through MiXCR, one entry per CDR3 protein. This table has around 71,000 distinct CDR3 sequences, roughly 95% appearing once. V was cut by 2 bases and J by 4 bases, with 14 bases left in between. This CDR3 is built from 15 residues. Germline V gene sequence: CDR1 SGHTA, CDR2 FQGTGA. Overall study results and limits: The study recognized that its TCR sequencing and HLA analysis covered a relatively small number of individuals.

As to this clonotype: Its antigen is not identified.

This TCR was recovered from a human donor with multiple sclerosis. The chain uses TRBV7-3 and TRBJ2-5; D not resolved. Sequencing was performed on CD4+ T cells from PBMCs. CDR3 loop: CASSLDGRLGETQYF. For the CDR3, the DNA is TGTGCCAGCAGCTTAGATGGCAGGCTCGGAGAGACCCAGTACTTC.